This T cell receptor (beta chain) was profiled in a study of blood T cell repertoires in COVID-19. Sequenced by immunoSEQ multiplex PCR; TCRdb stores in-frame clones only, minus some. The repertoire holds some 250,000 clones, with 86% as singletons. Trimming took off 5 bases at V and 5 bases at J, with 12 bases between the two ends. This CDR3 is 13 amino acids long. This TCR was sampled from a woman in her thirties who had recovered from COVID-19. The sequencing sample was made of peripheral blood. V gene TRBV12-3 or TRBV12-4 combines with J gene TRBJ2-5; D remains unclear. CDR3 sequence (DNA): TGTGCCAGCAGTCCTCTTAGCCTCGAGACCCAGTACTTC. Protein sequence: CASSPLSLETQYF.